This T cell receptor beta chain was obtained from a study of cytomegalovirus exposure and HLA in healthy donors (dated by TCRdb to about 2017). General notes on the study: The roughly 650 repertoires of the first cohort and the 120 or so validation repertoires were produced on the same platform, according to a later analysis. The study aimed to test whether cataloging public T cell receptors could reveal signatures of past pathogen exposure. Besides the first cohort of more than 650 subjects, a separate validation cohort made up of some 110 different subjects was used. To predict cytomegalovirus infection status, the study combined high-throughput TCR immunosequencing, statistical association of individual TCRs with disease status, and machine learning. The full study reports these points: A later analysis found that TCRs clustered in the first cohort also tended to co-occur in the 95 to 150 validation repertoires, with roughly 95% of cluster scores above 0. It was suggested by the authors that the approach could potentially be generalized to other disease states and immunological phenotypes. Three of the identified cytomegalovirus-associated TCR beta chains were confirmed in vitro to be specific for cytomegalovirus antigens. A later analysis lacked HLA typing for the validation cohort, so it scored co-occurrence in that cohort across all 110 or so repertoires. In both the original and validation cohorts, the classifier was reported to diagnose cytomegalovirus status with high specificity and sensitivity. Most TCR sequences were observed very rarely across donors, whereas some public TCRs were present in many individuals. The study listed approximately 160 TCR beta chains as associated with cytomegalovirus.

Donors formed part of the validation cohort, which comprised about 130 subjects and was distinct from the first cohort of under 750 subjects. To note about this clone: This receptor's antigen is unknown. Base qualities are missing; no much larger clone stands one base away.

Measured from the cysteine to the phenylalanine, the CDR3 is 18 residues long. Only the CDR3 DNA is retained, 54 bases long and in frame from the first base. The germline V gene sets CDR1 to SGHVS and CDR2 to FQNEAQ. Trimming removed 5 bases from V and 0 bases from J; the gene matches leave 12 bases unexplained. Libraries were made using the immunoSEQ multiplex PCR assay. Per the source publication's procedure: A statistical classification framework was built for diagnosing cytomegalovirus status from the catalog of TCR beta chain sequences. TCRdb limited this immuneACCESS table to in-frame rearrangements with V and J called. A share of clones is missing; checked studies link under half to unresolved V genes, and the rest is unexplained. V and J calls plus clone size are reproduced from that table; the DNA served to infer D and trimming. The sample records about 74,000 clones, around 94% of which are singletons. Of the sample, under 2% falls within the top ten clones.

The sequenced sample consisted of PBMCs. This receptor was identified in a man between 18 and 35 years old in good health and CMV-seropositive. The V and J segments used are TRBV7-8 and TRBJ2-7, with 11 central nucleotides matching TRBD2. The CDR3 protein is CASSHRGTSGLSSYEQYF. At the DNA level, the sequence is TGTGCCAGCAGCCACAGAGGGACTAGCGGCCTGAGCTCCTACGAGCAGTACTTC.